The 20 T cell receptor beta chains below all came from one sample that was sequenced in a study of T cell clonality in common variable immunodeficiency. Findings of the study overall: In common variable immunodeficiency, TCR beta chains reportedly carried fewer deletions and N-nucleotide insertions.

TCRdb's table, derived via immunoSEQ multiplex PCR, lists solely in-frame clones and lacks some. The sample has several thousand clones, none seen only once; the top ten hold roughly 3.9%. These receptors have no identified antigens. What was sequenced was peripheral blood mononuclear cells. These receptors were obtained from a human donor with common variable immunodeficiency.

This clone has a count of ten or more. The read ends 3 residues early relative to the CDR3; the germline J gene fills the gap. The chain employs TRBV4-1 and TRBJ2-3; 7 bases match TRBD2. After removal of 4 bases from V and 4 bases from J, the junction contained 11 bases not matched to a gene. Germline assignment: CDR1 MGHRA and CDR2 YSYEKL. This CDR3 is built from 16 residues. CDR3 region: CASSPLAGVDPDTQYF. The CDR3 DNA, read in part, is TGCGCCAGCAGCCCCTTGGCGGGAGTAGACCCAGATACG.

By share of the sample, this clone is large. The read gets to within 3 residues of the CDR3 end, and the germline J gene fills in the rest. The chain employs TRBV2 and TRBJ2-2, with a weak D call TRBD1 (7 bases). Trimming stripped 6 bases from V and 4 bases from J, with 12 bases between. The V gene's germline CDR1 is SNHLY and CDR2 FYNNEI. CDR3 size: 14 residues. The CDR3 protein is CASRHQGGTGELFF. The sequenced CDR3 bases are TGTGCCAGCAGACATCAGGGGGGCACCGGGGAG. The whole variable domain, remainder taken from reference TRBV2 and TRBJ2-2, is EPEVTQTPSHQVTQMGQEVILRCVPISNHLYFYWYRQILGQKVEFLVSFYNNEISEKSEIFDDQFSVERPDGSNFTLKIRSTKLEDSAMYFCASRHQGGTGELFFGEGSRLTVL.

By share, this clone ranks as medium-sized. The read is 3 residues too short to cover the CDR3 end, so that end is filled in from the germline J gene. The chain carries TRBV7-2 and TRBJ2-3; a weak D match, TRBD1 (6 bases). Trimming cost V 5 bases and J 6 bases, with 12 bases left between them. The CDR3 has 13 residues. CDR1 and CDR2 (germline): SGHTA, FQGNSA. CDR3 protein: CASSTTGQDTQYF. The sequenced part of the CDR3 DNA is TGTGCCAGCAGCACGACAGGTCAGGATACG.

The sample holds many counts of this clone. The CDR3 extends 3 residues past the end of the read, so its final part is completed from the germline J gene. J is TRBJ1-2 and V is TRBV5-1, with TRBD1 matching 7 bases. The CDR3 contains 15 residues. The germline V gene encodes CDR1 SGHRS and CDR2 YFSETQ. The trim removed 1 base at V and 2 bases at J, leaving 5 bases unmatched. The CDR3 sequence is CASSLTGAINYGYTF. CDR3 DNA (partial): TGCGCCAGCAGCTTGACAGGGGCAATCAACTATGGC.

This clone is deemed medium-sized. The CDR3 goes on 3 residues after the read ends, and that part is filled in from the germline J gene. The rearrangement links TRBV5-1 to TRBJ2-1; 8 bases line up with TRBD1. V shed 4 bases, J shed 9 bases, and the junction held 15 bases outside the gene matches. This CDR3 has 16 amino acids. Germline CDR1 and CDR2: SGHRS and YFSETQ. The CDR3 protein is CASSEGQALYEGEQFF. The covered CDR3 bases are TGCGCCAGCAGCGAGGGACAGGCACTGTACGAGGGTGAG.

This clone has more than one count but fewer than ten. The read terminates 3 residues before the CDR3 end, so the remaining end is supplied by the germline J gene. V usage is TRBV20-1 and J usage is TRBJ2-1; tentatively, D is TRBD1 (6 bases). Trimming pared 1 base from V and 9 bases from J, leaving 10 bases between. The germline V gene encodes CDR1 DFQATT and CDR2 SNEGSKA (reference sequence). The CDR3 runs 12 residues. CDR3 bases read: TGCAGTGCTAGAGGAAGGGACACTGAG. The encoded protein is CSARGRDTE. The whole CDR3 region reads CSARGRDTEQFF.

The table lists this clone with many counts. The read comes to an end 3 residues before the CDR3 does, leaving the germline J gene to fill in the end. The rearrangement joins TRBV29-1 to TRBJ2-7, with a tentative D call TRBD1 (5 bases). V was clipped by 1 base and J by 2 bases, with 6 bases between them. CDR3 length equals 12 residues. Germline lookup yields CDR1 SQVTM and CDR2 ANQGSEA. The part of the CDR3 DNA that was read is TGCAGCGTTGAAGGGGGCGCCTACGAG. It codes for CSVEGGAYE. The CDR3 reads in full as CSVEGGAYEQYF.

This clone occurred many times. The CDR3 end is not reached by the read, which stops 3 residues before it; the germline J gene fills it in. This rearrangement joins TRBV7-9 to TRBJ2-1, with D possibly matching TRBD2 (6 bases). V lost 5 bases, J lost 0 bases, and 11 bases lay in between. The CDR3 is 15 amino acids. Germline CDR1 reads SEHNR; CDR2 reads FQNEAQ (reference sequence). This CDR3 is CASSRPGLSYNEQFF. The CDR3 bases that were read are TGTGCCAGCAGCAGACCGGGACTCTCCTACAATGAG.

This clone was seen many times. The read halts 3 residues ahead of the CDR3 end, with the missing end drawn from the germline J gene. J is TRBJ2-1 and V is TRBV19, with D possibly being TRBD1 (6 bases). The length of the CDR3 is 18 residues. V was pared by 2 bases and J by 8 bases, with 25 bases between. Germline loops: CDR1 LNHDA, CDR2 SQIVND (reference sequence). The covered CDR3 bases are TGTGCCAGTAGTATAATCGCTGTGACAGGCGGTATGAGCGATGAG. Its translation: CASSIIAVTGGMSDE. The whole CDR3 protein is CASSIIAVTGGMSDEQFF.

This clone was counted ten times or more. The read ends 3 residues early relative to the CDR3; the germline J gene fills the gap. The chain recombines TRBV10-1 with TRBJ2-2; 9 bases line up with TRBD2. The CDR3 runs to 16 residues. J gave up 0 bases and V 5 bases, and 4 bases lay outside the gene matches. Germline-derived CDR1 and CDR2 are WNHNN and SYGVQD (reference sequence). The part of the CDR3 DNA that was read is TGCGCCAGCAGTAAACTAGCGGGTGCGAACACCGGGGAG. Protein sequence: CASSKLAGANTGE. The full-length CDR3 reads as CASSKLAGANTGELFF.

By share, this clone ranks as medium-sized. The sequenced part of the CDR3 DNA is TGTGCCAGCTCACCTAACAGGGGGACCAGCTCCTACAATGAG. Its protein product is CASSPNRGTSSYNE. The entire CDR3 reads CASSPNRGTSSYNEQFF. The genes are TRBV18 and TRBJ2-1, with TRBD1 matching 8 bases. The DNA ends 3 residues before the CDR3 does, and the rest of the CDR3 is filled in from the germline J gene. Germline values: CDR1 KGHSH, CDR2 LQKENI. J was trimmed by 0 bases and V by 3 bases; bases with no gene match: 7. The CDR3 has 17 amino acids.

This clone appeared many times. The CDR3 loop is CASRSPSGGAPGELFF. CDR3 bases read: TGTGCCAGCAGATCTCCTAGCGGGGGGGCCCCCGGGGAG. The chain uses TRBV6-2 or TRBV6-3 and TRBJ2-2, with 12 bases matching TRBD2. The read is 3 residues too short to cover the CDR3 end, so that end is filled in from the germline J gene. The CDR3 sequence is 16 residues long. Looked up from germline, CDR1 is MNHEY and CDR2 is SVGEGT. The V segment lost 6 bases and the J segment 6 bases; nucleotides outside the gene matches: 8.

This clone is deemed medium-sized. CDR3 protein: CASSLGQGSGYTF. The CDR3 DNA, read in part, is TGTGCCAGCAGCTTAGGACAGGGTAGCGGC. The V and J genes are TRBV7-9 and TRBJ1-2, with TRBD1 matching over 7 bases. The CDR3 end falls 3 residues outside the read, so it is completed with the germline J gene. The germline CDR1 and CDR2 sequences are SEHNR and FQNEAQ (reference sequence). CDR3 size: 13 residues.

The table lists this clone with many counts. The read is 3 residues too short to cover the CDR3 end, so that end is filled in from the germline J gene. The V and J genes are TRBV10-3 and TRBJ2-4; D is perhaps TRBD2 (5 bases). V was cut by 6 bases and J by 9 bases, with 15 bases left in between. CDR1 is ENHRY and CDR2 is SYGVKD in the germline V gene. The CDR3 runs 13 residues. The CDR3 protein is CAISPDSSRIQYF. Partial CDR3 DNA: TGTGCCATCAGCCCGGACTCTTCCCGCATT.

This clone occurred many times. Read sequence stops 3 residues before the CDR3 end, and the germline J gene provides the missing end. The chain combines TRBV29-1 with TRBJ1-1, with a tentative D call TRBD1 (6 bases). Germline V gene data show CDR1 as SQVTM and CDR2 as ANQGSEA. V dropped 2 bases and J dropped 3 bases, with 16 bases sitting between them. This CDR3 contains 15 residues. The CDR3 spells CSVEHILKGDTEAFF. The sequenced CDR3 bases are TGCAGCGTTGAACACATTTTAAAGGGGGACACTGAA. Based on the CDR3 plus reference TRBV29-1 and TRBJ1-1, the full variable domain is SAVISQKPSRDICQRGTSLTIQCQVDSQVTMMFWYRQQPGQSLTLIATANQGSEATYESGFVIDKFPISRPNLTFSTLTVSNMSPEDSSIYLCSVEHILKGDTEAFFGQGTRLTVV.

There are a few counts of this clone. The read gets to within 3 residues of the CDR3 end, and the germline J gene fills in the rest. The chain joins TRBV2 to TRBJ1-5; a weak D match, TRBD1 (5 bases). V shed 5 bases and J shed 2 bases, with 10 bases lying between them. Germline CDR1 SNHLY, CDR2 FYNNEI. The CDR3 sequence is 14 residues long. The part of the CDR3 DNA that was read is TGTGCCAGCAGTTCTCAAGGGGGCAATCAGCCC. Amino acids: CASSSQGGNQP. The whole CDR3 reads CASSSQGGNQPQHF. Full variable domain (outside the CDR3, taken from reference TRBV2 and TRBJ1-5): EPEVTQTPSHQVTQMGQEVILRCVPISNHLYFYWYRQILGQKVEFLVSFYNNEISEKSEIFDDQFSVERPDGSNFTLKIRSTKLEDSAMYFCASSSQGGNQPQHFGDGTRLSIL.

This clone counts as medium-sized. The read finishes 3 residues shy of the CDR3 end, and the germline J gene is used to complete it. This chain joins TRBV5-1 and TRBJ2-3; possible D gene TRBD2, 7 bases. This CDR3 spans 15 amino acids. Germline V lookup: CDR1 SGHRS, CDR2 YFSETQ. The V and J ends lost 3 bases and 4 bases respectively, with 15 bases between them. CDR3 DNA (partial): TGCGCCAGCAGCTCCCAAGGGGGAGGGGCAGATACG. Its translation: CASSSQGGGADT. The complete CDR3 sequence is CASSSQGGGADTQYF.

This clone was seen at least ten times. The read ends 3 residues early relative to the CDR3; the germline J gene fills the gap. The J gene is TRBJ1-3, the V gene TRBV12-3 or TRBV12-4; no definite D call. V was clipped by 6 bases and J by 0 bases, with 9 bases between them. This CDR3 spans 14 amino acids. The CDR3 sequence is CASRWADSGNTIYF. The sequenced part of the CDR3 DNA is TGTGCCAGCAGGTGGGCAGACTCTGGAAACACC.

This clone has a handful of counts. It is likely a read error: a sequence one base away is far more abundant. The CDR3 extends 3 residues past the end of the read, so its final part is completed from the germline J gene. The same CDR3 is also encoded by other DNA sequences in this sample. The V and J genes are TRBV6-1 and TRBJ1-4; no firm D call. Looked up from germline, CDR1 is MNHNS and CDR2 is SASEGT. Trimming removed 2 bases at V and 8 bases at J, with 6 bases between. The CDR3 covers 12 residues. The covered CDR3 bases are TGTGCCAGCAGTGAACAAGGGGAAAAA. This sequence encodes CASSEQGEK. The whole CDR3 protein is CASSEQGEKLFF.

This clone was counted ten times or more. The sequence runs out 3 residues before the end of the CDR3; the remainder is reconstructed from the germline J gene. The chain links TRBV29-1 to TRBJ1-5, with D perhaps matching TRBD1 (5 bases). Between the trimmed V and J ends, which lost 6 bases and 4 bases, there was a span of 10 bases. Germline CDR1 and CDR2: SQVTM and ANQGSEA. CDR3 length: 12 residues. The CDR3 loop reads CSVGGGNQPQHF. The covered CDR3 bases are TGCAGCGTGGGGGGAGGGAATCAGCCC. The whole variable domain, filled in from reference TRBV29-1 and TRBJ1-5, reads SAVISQKPSRDICQRGTSLTIQCQVDSQVTMMFWYRQQPGQSLTLIATANQGSEATYESGFVIDKFPISRPNLTFSTLTVSNMSPEDSSIYLCSVGGGNQPQHFGDGTRLSIL.